This is a list of T cell receptor beta chains from one sample in a study of T cell repertoires in cytomegalovirus infection. These receptors are not linked to any known antigen. TCRdb processed the reads anew with MiXCR; each CDR3 protein has one entry. The sample records tens of thousands of distinct CDR3 sequences, 15% to 25% being singletons. This sample comprised CD8+ T cells from cultured PBMCs, obtained from culture after CMV antigen stimulation. The receptors shown here come from a human donor in good health (CMV status not recorded). Some clones in this sample may be carry-over from other donors' samples. CDR3s include the opening cysteine and the closing phenylalanine or tryptophan. Each record gives: clone size, D gene, J gene, V gene, CDR3 DNA, CDR3 protein. The D gene is left open where the match is weak. Some rows have no size entry. The others give once, few or many, or a class for an expanded clone.

NA | NA | TRBJ2-2 | TRBV19 | TGTGCCAGTAGTATAGATCAATTCGACGGAACCGGGGAGCTGTTTTTT | CASSIDQFDGTGELFF
many | TRBD2 | TRBJ2-1 | TRBV7-9 | TGTGCCAGCGGGTGGACTAGCGGAGACAATGAGCAGTTCTTC | CASGWTSGDNEQFF
NA | TRBD1 | TRBJ1-2 | TRBV2 | TGTGCCAGCATCTATAAAAGGGACAGGGTACATGGCTACACCTTC | CASIYKRDRVHGYTF
NA | NA | TRBJ1-5 | TRBV6-2/TRBV6-3 | TGTGCCAGCAGAAAACTCCGGGACGGAGATCAGCCCCAGCATTTT | CASRKLRDGDQPQHF
NA | TRBD2 | TRBJ2-3 | TRBV7-9 | TGTGCCAGCAGCTTTCGCGGGAGGGCCGGCGCAGATACGCAGTATTTT | CASSFRGRAGADTQYF
NA | NA | TRBJ2-3 | TRBV7-9 | TGTGCCAGCAGCTCTTTCCGGGACTCCGACACAGATACGCAGTATTTT | CASSSFRDSDTDTQYF
NA | NA | TRBJ2-2 | TRBV27 | TGTACCAGCAGCGACCAGACGGGGGAGCTTTTTTTT | CTSSDQTGELFF
many | TRBD2 | TRBJ2-1 | TRBV7-9 | TGTGCCAGCAGCCCTAGACTAGCGGTCCACAATGAGCAGTTCTTC | CASSPRLAVHNEQFF
once | NA | TRBJ2-1 | TRBV4-1 | TGCGCCAGCAGCCAAGAAGGAGGGCGGGGAAGCTCCTACAATGAGCAGTTCTTC | CASSQEGGRGSSYNEQFF
few | NA | TRBJ2-1 | TRBV12-3/TRBV12-4 | TGTGCCAGCCATTCCGGGGCTAGCTATAATGAGCAGTTCTTC | CASHSGASYNEQFF
NA | TRBD1 | TRBJ1-1 | TRBV19 | TGTGCCAGTACCAGGACAGGGGGAGGGTCCGGGACTGAAGCTTTCTTT | CASTRTGGGSGTEAFF
NA | TRBD1 | TRBJ2-5 | TRBV20-1 | TGCAGTGCTAGGTCCGGGACAGAGTTACAAGAGACCCAGTACTTC | CSARSGTELQETQYF
many | TRBD1 | TRBJ2-7 | TRBV7-6 | TGTGCCAGCAGTCCCGGGACAGGTCCCTACGAGCAGTACTTC | CASSPGTGPYEQYF
NA | TRBD2 | TRBJ2-3 | TRBV6-5 | TGTGCCAGCAGGCGGACTAGCGGGGGCCCCGCGGGAGATACGCAGTATTTT | CASRRTSGGPAGDTQYF
once | NA | TRBJ1-1 | TRBV6-6 | TGTACCAGCAGTTACGGAGAGGGTTCTGAAGCTTTCTTT | CTSSYGEGSEAFF
NA | NA | TRBJ1-6 | TRBV19 | TGTGCCAGTTCGGTGGAGAGCTCCTATAATTCACCCCTCCACTTT | CASSVESSYNSPLHF
NA | NA | TRBJ2-7 | TRBV27 | TGTGCCAGCAGTTTCCTTCCAAAGGGACTCGCCTACGAGCAGTACTTC | CASSFLPKGLAYEQYF
few | NA | TRBJ1-6 | TRBV27 | TGTGCCAGCAGCCGAGGGCGCTCCTATAATTCACCCCTCCACTTT | CASSRGRSYNSPLHF